The T cell receptor (beta chain) described here comes from a study of T cells after somatic rescue of genetic block. Sequencing was performed with immunoSEQ multiplex PCR; in TCRdb, only in-frame clones are kept and a portion is missing. The sample has about 10,000 clones, around two thirds seen once. There are 14 residues in the CDR3. Looked up from germline, CDR1 is MNHEY and CDR2 is SMNVEV (reference sequence). The ends were cut back, 2 bases at V and 6 bases at J, with 8 bases in the middle. The V and J genes are TRBV27 and TRBJ1-6; D uncertain. The sample comprised peripheral blood mononuclear cells (PBMCs). This sequence originates from a boy aged 5 to 17. The CDR3 protein is CASSLPGFNSPLHF. CDR3 coding DNA: TGTGCCAGCAGTTTACCGGGGTTTAATTCACCCCTCCACTTT.